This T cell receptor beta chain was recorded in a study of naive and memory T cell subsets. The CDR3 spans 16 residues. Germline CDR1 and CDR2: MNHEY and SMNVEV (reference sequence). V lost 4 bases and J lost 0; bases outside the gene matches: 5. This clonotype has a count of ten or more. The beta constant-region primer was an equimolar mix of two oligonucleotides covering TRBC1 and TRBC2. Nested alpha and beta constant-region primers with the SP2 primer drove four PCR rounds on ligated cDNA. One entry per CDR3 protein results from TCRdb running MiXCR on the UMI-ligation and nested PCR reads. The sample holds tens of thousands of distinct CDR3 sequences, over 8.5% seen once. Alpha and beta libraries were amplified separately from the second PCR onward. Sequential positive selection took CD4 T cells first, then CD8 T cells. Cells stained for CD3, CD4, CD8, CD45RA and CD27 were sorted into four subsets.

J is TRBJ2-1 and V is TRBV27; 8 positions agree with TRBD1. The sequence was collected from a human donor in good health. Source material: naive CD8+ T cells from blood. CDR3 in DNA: TGTGCCAGCAGTTCCTCACAGGGGGACTCCTACAATGAGCAGTTCTTC. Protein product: CASSSSQGDSYNEQFF.